This T cell receptor (beta chain) stems from a study of T-cell memory formation after mild COVID-19. Overall study findings and caveats: Pre-infection memory held some responding clones, suggesting pre-existing cross-reactive T cells responded. What remained unconfirmed was the SARS-CoV-2 specificity of second-wave clones peaking on day 37.

V gave up 8 bases and J gave up 5 bases; unmatched junction bases: 11. This CDR3 spans 13 amino acids. CDR1 is GTSNPN, CDR2 SVGIG, per germline (reference sequence). Comments on this clonotype: Its specificity is not known.

TCRdb processed the 5' RACE reads anew with MiXCR; each CDR3 protein has one entry. The sample includes 400,000 to 550,000 distinct CDR3 sequences, 20% to 30% of them seen just once. The receptor comes from an adult woman who had mild COVID-19 (a few samples of this study predate the infection). Cell type and time point are not known. Sequenced material: PBMCs or a T cell subset sorted from them (not recorded which). The chain joins TRBV30 to TRBJ1-1, with 7 bases lining up with TRBD1. CDR3 sequence reads: CAGQTGPGTEAFF. CDR3 nucleotides: TGTGCCGGCCAGACAGGGCCCGGGACTGAAGCTTTCTTT.